This T cell receptor (beta chain) was identified in a study of control samples from healthy donors and cancer patients. Comments on this clone: A junction boundary mismatches the germline segment, possibly from a read error.

Only in-frame clones appear in the TCRdb table, and some are missing; sequencing was by immunoSEQ multiplex PCR. The table shows 110,000 to 150,000 clones, with 75% to 90% occurring only once. CDR3 length equals 14 residues. Germline V gene sequence: CDR1 LNHDA, CDR2 SQIVND (reference sequence). The source material was blood. The TCR originated in a man in his thirties or forties in good health. The chain combines TRBV19 with TRBJ1-1; perhaps TRBD1 as D (6 bases). The CDR3 DNA sequence: TGTGCCAGTAGTCCCGGGACATTGAAGACTGAAGCTTTCTTT. This translates into CASSPGTLKTEAFF.